Sequencing of this TCR beta chain was carried out in a study of shared clonotypes between healthy human individuals. Profiling relied on immunoSEQ multiplex PCR, and the TCRdb table lists in-frame clones only, not all of them. The sample lists about 560,000 clones, around 76% seen once, with around 13% in the top ten. The CDR3 is made up of 15 amino acids. V lost 0 bases and J lost 8, with 16 bases in between. Germline assignment: CDR1 SGHTA and CDR2 FQGNSA. The rearrangement uses TRBV7-2 and TRBJ1-2; D ambiguous. The TCR sequence derives from a woman in her thirties or forties in good health. Some clones in this sample may be carry-over from other donors' samples. The material sequenced was PBMCs. CDR3 sequence (DNA): TGTGCCAGCAGCTTAGCGGTCGTTCCGGCGAGGGGCTACACCTTC. It yields the protein CASSLAVVPARGYTF.